A single sample gave rise to the 3 T cell receptor beta chains below, sequenced in a study of T cell responses to AZD1222 COVID-19 vaccine. The method was immunoSEQ multiplex PCR; TCRdb's version includes in-frame clones alone and lacks a portion of them. The sample has 60,000 to 100,000 clones; around 90% are singletons. The sequencing here drew on peripheral blood, taken on day 0 of AZD1222 vaccination. The receptor source for this set is an adult in good health.

The chain couples TRBV6-5 to TRBJ1-2, with D unclear. V was cut by 8 bases and J by 3 bases, with 10 bases left in between. This CDR3 has 12 residues. Germline CDR1 and CDR2: MNHEY and SVGAGI. The CDR3 coding sequence is TGTGCCAGCTGGACGGGTGACTATGGCTACACCTTC. Protein sequence: CASWTGDYGYTF.

This clone appeared a few times. The J gene is TRBJ2-7, the V gene TRBV20-1, with unresolved D. Per the germline V gene, CDR1 is DFQATT and CDR2 is SNEGSKA (reference sequence). V gave up 3 bases and J gave up 0 bases, with 3 bases separating them. The CDR3 totals 11 residues. CDR3 nucleotide sequence: TGCAGTGCTAGGACCTCCTACGAGCAGTACTTC. It specifies CSARTSYEQYF.

This clone has a single count. The chain is built from TRBV11-2 and TRBJ1-4, with 8 positions matching TRBD1. The germline V gene encodes CDR1 SGHAT and CDR2 FQNNGV. J was trimmed by 6 bases and V by 6 bases; bases with no gene match: 6. The CDR3 totals 14 residues. Here the CDR3 reads CASRIPGQDEKLFF. The CDR3 DNA reads as TGTGCCAGCAGGATTCCGGGACAGGATGAAAAACTGTTTTTT.